The 26 T cell receptor beta chains below come from one sample, sequenced in a study of beta chain features in type 1 diabetes. Expressed TCRB transcripts got sequenced, as all isolated RNA was reverse transcribed. Produced via immunoSEQ multiplex PCR; TCRdb's table is partial and in-frame only. Among about 150,000 clones listed, 8.5% to 12% were seen once. Input material: naive CD4+ T cells from blood. The source is a man younger than 35 in good health.

CDR3 loop: CASTTGGRQPQHF. CDR3 nucleotide sequence: TGTGCCAGCACTACAGGGGGCAGGCAGCCCCAGCATTTT. This sequence joins TRBV28 and TRBJ1-5; 9 nucleotides agree with TRBD1. This CDR3 is built from 13 residues. Per germline, CDR1 MDHEN and CDR2 SYDVKM. With V trimmed by 7 bases and J by 7 bases, 5 bases remained unmatched.

The gene calls are TRBV18 and TRBJ2-7, with no clear D. Trimming took 1 base from V and 0 from J, leaving 10 bases between them. CDR1 KGHSH and CDR2 LQKENI come from the germline V gene. The CDR3 length is 15 residues. The CDR3 spells CASSPQQAISYEQYF. CDR3 in DNA: TGTGCCAGCTCACCACAACAAGCGATCTCCTACGAGCAGTACTTC.

This clone was seen more than once but under ten times. This sequence joins TRBV30 and TRBJ1-1, with no clear D. V was cut by 5 bases and J by 3 bases, with 10 bases left in between. This CDR3 has 12 residues. CDR1 and CDR2 from the germline V gene are GTSNPN and SVGIG (reference sequence). The CDR3 protein is CAWGTVYTEAFF. CDR3 nucleotide sequence: TGTGCCTGGGGTACGGTATACACTGAAGCTTTCTTT.

In its sample, this clone was seen many times. V usage is TRBV7-2 and J usage is TRBJ2-7; no firm D call. The CDR3 is 11 amino acids. Germline V gene data show CDR1 as SGHTA and CDR2 as FQGNSA. V lost 9 bases, J lost 6 bases, and 12 bases lay in between. DNA of the CDR3: TGTGCCAGTGGAGTTTCCCTCGAGCAGTACTTC. Its protein is CASGVSLEQYF. Based on the CDR3 plus reference TRBV7-2 and TRBJ2-7, the full variable domain is GAGVSQSPSNKVTEKGKDVELRCDPISGHTALYWYRQSLGQGLEFLIYFQGNSAPDKSGLPSDRFSAERTGGSVSTLTIQRTQQEDSAVYLCASGVSLEQYFGPGTRLTVT.

The chain carries TRBV25-1 and TRBJ1-2; D is unclear. Germline V gene data show CDR1 as MGHDK and CDR2 as SYGVNS. Trimming removed 4 bases at V and 3 bases at J, with 9 bases between. The CDR3 contains 13 residues. The CDR3 protein is CASSAQVDYGYTF. CDR3 sequence (DNA): TGTGCCAGCAGTGCGCAAGTAGACTATGGCTACACCTTC.

This clone was counted only a few times. The chain is built from TRBV10-3 and TRBJ2-1; possibly TRBD2 for D (6 bases). Trimming removed 0 bases at V and 3 bases at J, with 18 bases between. Germline CDR1 is ENHRY and CDR2 is SYGVKD. This CDR3 region has 18 residues. The chain's CDR3 is CAISESRPSEWGYNEQFF. CDR3 nucleotide sequence: TGTGCCATCAGTGAGTCAAGGCCTAGCGAGTGGGGCTACAATGAGCAGTTCTTC.

This clone was picked up many times. V usage is TRBV5-1 and J usage is TRBJ1-1; 10 nucleotides align to TRBD1. With V trimmed by 0 bases and J by 10 bases, 6 bases remained unmatched. This CDR3 comprises 14 residues. Germline V gene lookup returns CDR1 SGHRS and CDR2 YFSETQ. CDR3 sequence (DNA): TGCGCCAGCAGCTTGGAGACAGGGGGCGCCGGAGCTTTCTTT. Its translation: CASSLETGGAGAFF.

V is TRBV5-1 and J is TRBJ2-3; tentatively, D is TRBD2 (6 bases). CDR3 size: 16 residues. Germline V lookup: CDR1 SGHRS, CDR2 YFSETQ. Trimming removed 3 bases from V and 0 bases from J, with 14 bases in between. CDR3 bases: TGCGCCAGCAGCTCCCAGAGTCGGGGGAGCACAGATACGCAGTATTTT. Encoded protein: CASSSQSRGSTDTQYF.

The CDR3: CASSPPGVRTGELFF. The CDR3, as DNA: TGTGCCAGCAGCCCACCAGGGGTCCGCACCGGGGAGCTGTTTTTT. The chain joins TRBV7-9 to TRBJ2-2, with a possible D match to TRBD1 (6 bases). CDR1 is SEHNR and CDR2 is FQNEAQ in the germline V gene (reference sequence). CDR3 length: 15 amino acids. V was pared by 5 bases and J by 4 bases, with 14 bases between.

V and J are TRBV18 and TRBJ2-7; D perhaps matches TRBD1 (6 bases). Germline loops: CDR1 KGHSH, CDR2 LQKENI. The CDR3 extends over 14 amino acids. V gave up 5 bases and J gave up 6 bases, with 17 bases separating them. CDR3 protein: CASSGDTSWGEQYF. The CDR3 region has the DNA TGTGCCAGCTCAGGGGACACCTCCTGGGGCGAGCAGTACTTC.

The rearrangement links TRBV5-6 to TRBJ2-3; possibly TRBD2 for D (7 bases). The CDR3 sequence is 14 residues long. V was pared by 4 bases and J by 5 bases, with 14 bases between. Germline CDR1 is SGHDT and CDR2 is YYEEEE. CDR3 DNA: TGTGCCAGCAGCCACCCAGGGGAGGGAGATACGCAGTATTTT. Protein sequence: CASSHPGEGDTQYF. The full variable domain, rest sourced from reference TRBV5-6 and TRBJ2-3, is DAGVTQSPTHLIKTRGQQVTLRCSPKSGHDTVSWYQQALGQGPQFIFQYYEEEERQRGNFPDRFSGHQFPNYSSELNVNALLLGDSALYLCASSHPGEGDTQYFGPGTRLTVL.

The chain carries TRBV5-1 and TRBJ2-5; 10 bases are a match to TRBD2. The CDR3 is made up of 18 amino acids. The V segment lost 5 bases and the J segment 5 bases; nucleotides outside the gene matches: 18. The germline V gene has CDR1 SGHRS and CDR2 YFSETQ. CDR3 bases: TGCGCCAGCAGACTGTCAGCGGGGGGGTTCTCGGTTGACGAGACCCAGTACTTC. This sequence encodes CASRLSAGGFSVDETQYF.

V gene TRBV2 combines with J gene TRBJ2-6, with unresolved D. The CDR3 contains 15 residues. Trimming removed 4 bases at V and 2 bases at J, with 9 bases between. Germline CDR1 is SNHLY and CDR2 is FYNNEI. This CDR3 reads CASSGPTPGANVLTF. For the CDR3, the DNA is TGTGCCAGCAGTGGCCCGACTCCTGGGGCCAACGTCCTGACTTTC.

V gene TRBV30 combines with J gene TRBJ1-6, with 7 bases matching TRBD1. V lost 8 bases and J lost 7; bases outside the gene matches: 8. Germline V gene lookup returns CDR1 GTSNPN and CDR2 SVGIG (reference sequence). The CDR3 runs to 13 residues. In nucleotides, the CDR3 is TGTGCCCGCACTACAGGGGCCAATTCACCCCTCCACTTT. This encodes CARTTGANSPLHF. The whole variable domain, filled in from reference TRBV30 and TRBJ1-6, reads SQTIHQWPATLVQPVGSPLSLECTVEGTSNPNLYWYRQAAGRGLQLLFYSVGIGQISSEVPQNLSASRPQDRQFILSSKKLLLSDSGFYLCARTTGANSPLHFGNGTRLTVT.

This clone has more than one count but fewer than ten. This chain joins TRBV5-6 and TRBJ1-5, with D perhaps matching TRBD1 (6 bases). Germline CDR1 is SGHDT and CDR2 is YYEEEE. The CDR3 extends over 14 amino acids. The germline V and J ends were trimmed by 4 bases and 2 bases, with 10 bases remaining between them. The CDR3 protein is CASSQTGRNQPQHF. In nucleotides, the CDR3 is TGTGCCAGCAGCCAGACAGGCCGCAATCAGCCCCAGCATTTT.

There are a few counts of this clone. This chain links TRBV9 with TRBJ1-5, with 7 nucleotides matching TRBD1. CDR1 and CDR2 from the germline V gene are SGDLS and YYNGEE. The CDR3 runs to 15 residues. With 4 bases clipped from V and 2 bases from J, the junction kept 6 bases outside the gene matches. The CDR3 bases are TGTGCCAGCAGCAGACAGGGTTCGGGCAATCAGCCCCAGCATTTT. It codes for CASSRQGSGNQPQHF.

This clone was seen more than once but under ten times. The rearrangement links TRBV30 to TRBJ2-3; the match to TRBD2 covers 7 bases. Germline-derived CDR1 and CDR2 are GTSNPN and SVGIG (reference sequence). The CDR3 has 14 amino acids. V was pared by 6 bases and J by 0 bases, with 6 bases of the junction left unmatched. The CDR3 DNA follows: TGTGCCTGCCCAGCGGGGTCTAGCACAGATACGCAGTATTTT. It codes for CACPAGSSTDTQYF.

This clone turned up a few times. The chain couples TRBV4-3 to TRBJ2-3; TRBD1 is a possible D gene (8 bases). From germline, CDR1 is LGHNA and CDR2 YSLEER. V shed 3 bases and J shed 0 bases, with 16 bases lying between them. The CDR3 runs to 17 residues. CDR3 residues: CASSQQIQGGSTDTQYF. Written as DNA, the CDR3 is TGCGCCAGCAGCCAGCAAATACAGGGGGGGAGCACAGATACGCAGTATTTT.

V gene TRBV19 combines with J gene TRBJ1-2; D may be TRBD1 (5 bases). CDR1 and CDR2 (germline): LNHDA, SQIVND (reference sequence). The CDR3 spans 15 residues. With 5 bases removed from V and 5 bases from J, the gap between germline ends came to 18 bases. The CDR3, as DNA: TGTGCCAGTAGTCCTCTGGACACCGGTTGGTATGGCTACACCTTC. Translation gives CASSPLDTGWYGYTF.

This clone was seen a few times. This chain joins TRBV18 and TRBJ2-6, with a possible D match to TRBD2 (6 bases). The CDR3 spans 16 residues. From germline, CDR1 is KGHSH and CDR2 LQKENI. V was shortened by 2 bases and J by 1 base, with 9 bases between the two germline ends. The CDR3 loop reads CASSPVGLSGANVLTF. DNA for the CDR3: TGTGCCAGCTCACCAGTAGGACTATCTGGGGCCAACGTCCTGACTTTC.

V and J are TRBV14 and TRBJ1-2; D is unresolved. Looked up from germline, CDR1 is SGHDN and CDR2 is FVKESK. V was cut by 4 bases and J by 3 bases, with 12 bases left in between. The CDR3 runs to 14 residues. The CDR3 region is CASSLLEEDYGYTF. DNA for the CDR3: TGTGCCAGCAGCCTCCTGGAGGAGGACTATGGCTACACCTTC.

This clone occurred a few times. The rearrangement joins TRBV4-2 to TRBJ2-3; 7 positions match TRBD1. Germline loops: CDR1 LGHNA, CDR2 YNFKEQ. CDR3 size: 16 residues. V lost 4 bases to trimming and J lost 4 bases; unmatched junction nucleotides: 11. The CDR3 region is CASSPTAGGRADTQYF. The CDR3, as DNA: TGTGCCAGCAGCCCCACCGCAGGGGGTAGGGCAGATACGCAGTATTTT.

This clone was counted a few times. The rearrangement joins TRBV5-4 to TRBJ1-2; TRBD1 might be the D (6 bases). Germline V lookup: CDR1 SGHNT, CDR2 YYREEE (reference sequence). The CDR3 runs to 15 residues. The germline V and J ends were trimmed by 4 bases and 4 bases, with 17 bases remaining between them. Here the CDR3 reads CASSPSQGIAYGYTF. CDR3 bases: TGTGCCAGCAGCCCGTCGCAGGGGATCGCCTATGGCTACACCTTC.

This clone was picked up a small number of times. V is TRBV15 and J is TRBJ2-5; a weak D match, TRBD2 (5 bases). This CDR3 spans 14 amino acids. Between the trimmed V and J ends, which lost 0 bases and 9 bases, there was a span of 14 bases. Germline lookup yields CDR1 LNHNV and CDR2 YYDKDF (reference sequence). The CDR3 DNA is TGTGCCACCAGCAGAGATAGCGCCTCCAAGGCCCAGTACTTC. This gives the protein CATSRDSASKAQYF.

This chain uses TRBV28 with TRBJ2-5; 8 positions agree with TRBD1. CDR3 length equals 13 residues. V dropped 8 bases and J dropped 2; count of bases not matched to a gene: 4. Per germline, CDR1 MDHEN and CDR2 SYDVKM. In DNA form, the CDR3 reads TGTGCCAGCGAACAGGGGGGTCAAGAGACCCAGTACTTC. Its protein is CASEQGGQETQYF.

The chain is built from TRBV27 and TRBJ1-1; TRBD1 agrees at 9 bases. The trim removed 6 bases at V and 0 bases at J, leaving 8 bases unmatched. The CDR3 loop spans 16 amino acids. The germline V gene has CDR1 MNHEY and CDR2 SMNVEV (reference sequence). The CDR3 is CASRDNRGRMNTEAFF. The CDR3 nucleotides read TGTGCCAGCAGAGATAACAGGGGGCGGATGAACACTGAAGCTTTCTTT.